This T cell receptor beta chain was obtained from a study of beta chain features in type 1 diabetes. Expressed TCRB transcripts were sequenced, since all the RNA that had been isolated was reverse transcribed. Around 3.57 million reads was the average for naive, central memory and regulatory T cell samples. Sequencing used immunoSEQ multiplex PCR; TCRdb keeps in-frame clones, though not all of them. The sample records 810,000 or so clones, about a sixth being singletons. This clone showed up just a few times. The antigen remains unidentified. The CDR3 sequence is 15 residues long. Trimming took 4 bases from V and 5 from J; bases not matched to a gene: 8. The germline CDR1 and CDR2 sequences are SGHRS and YFSETQ. Study-level findings and limits: Equally in patients and controls, shorter templates might have been favored by PCR. Naive, central memory and regulatory TCRB repertoires appeared more similar among patients than healthy donors. Whether TCRB rearrangement is influenced by HLA type went unresolved here.

This clonotype originated in a woman aged 18-29 years in good health. Input material: naive CD4+ T cells from blood. The chain carries TRBV5-1 and TRBJ1-2; the match to TRBD1 covers 10 bases. CDR3 bases: TGCGCCAGCAGCCCGGGACAGGGGCTCGTGTATGGCTACACCTTC. Amino acid sequence: CASSPGQGLVYGYTF.